This T cell receptor beta chain was sequenced for a study of CD8 T cells in Susac syndrome. High-throughput TCR beta sequencing covered peripheral CD8+ and CD4+ T cells. Patients with stable or active relapsing-remitting disease, all of them treatment-naive, made up the multiple sclerosis controls. Germline V gene lookup returns CDR1 MNHEY and CDR2 SMNVEV (reference sequence). The CDR3 contains 19 residues. The germline V and J ends were trimmed by 7 bases and 3 bases, with 30 bases remaining between them. RNA, at about 0.45 to 1 ug, was reverse transcribed with random hexamers. It was immunoSEQ multiplex PCR that amplified TCR beta CDR3 across 54 Vbeta and 13 Jbeta. TCRdb called the immunoSEQ multiplex PCR reads again in MiXCR, with one record for every CDR3 protein. The sample holds about 80,000 distinct CDR3 sequences, 75% to 95% seen once.

The TCR was taken from a human donor with multiple sclerosis. Sequenced input: CD8+ T cells from PBMCs. The rearrangement links TRBV27 to TRBJ1-1; a possible D gene is TRBD1 (6 bases). CDR3 amino acids: CASIRPVQGLRCRDTEAFF. The CDR3 DNA reads as TGTGCCAGCATCCGGCCCGTACAGGGTTTAAGGTGTAGGGACACTGAAGCTTTCTTT.